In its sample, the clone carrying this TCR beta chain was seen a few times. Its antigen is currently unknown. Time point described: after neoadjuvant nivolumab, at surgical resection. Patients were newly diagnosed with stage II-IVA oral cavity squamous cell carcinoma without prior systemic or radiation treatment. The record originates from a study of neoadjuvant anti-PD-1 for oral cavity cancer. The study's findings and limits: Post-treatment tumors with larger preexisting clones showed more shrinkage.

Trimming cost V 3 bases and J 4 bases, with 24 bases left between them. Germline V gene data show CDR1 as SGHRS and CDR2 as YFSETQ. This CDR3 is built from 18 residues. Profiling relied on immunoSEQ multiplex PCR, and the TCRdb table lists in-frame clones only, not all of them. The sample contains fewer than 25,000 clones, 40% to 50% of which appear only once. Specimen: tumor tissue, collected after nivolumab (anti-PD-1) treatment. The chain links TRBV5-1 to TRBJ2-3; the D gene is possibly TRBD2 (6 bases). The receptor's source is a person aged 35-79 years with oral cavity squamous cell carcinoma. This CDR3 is CASSSNPTGTGRSDTQYF. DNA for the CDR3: TGCGCCAGCAGCTCCAACCCGACCGGGACTGGGAGGTCAGATACGCAGTATTTT.